This T cell receptor (beta chain) comes out of a study of memory CD4+ T cells and cytomegalovirus serostatus. Overall study findings and caveats: Each of some 67 CMV-associated TCRbeta sequences occurred in one to five individuals.

Generated by immunoSEQ multiplex PCR, the TCRdb table keeps only in-frame clones and is missing some. Seen here are under 40,000 clones, around three quarters observed once, and the top ten hold over 4.5%. Remarks on this clone: Its antigen is as yet unknown.

Single viable CD3+CD4+CD8-CD45RO+ cells were sorted as the memory CD4+ T cells. The clonotype originates from an adult in good health and CMV-seropositive. Sequenced sample: memory CD4+ T cells from blood.

Written as DNA, the CDR3 is TGTGCCAGCAGCTTAGGCAGATCCCACAATGAGCAGTTCTTC. Encoded protein: CASSLGRSHNEQFF. J is TRBJ2-1 and V is TRBV7-9; no clear D. The CDR3 extends over 14 amino acids. The germline V gene encodes CDR1 SEHNR and CDR2 FQNEAQ (reference sequence). Trimming removed 1 base at V and 5 bases at J, with 9 bases between.